This paragraph covers one T cell receptor beta chain sequence. This specimen belongs to a study of monozygotic twins with inflammatory bowel disease. TCRdb re-called the 5' RACE reads; one entry per CDR3 protein, DNA not given. Seen in this sample are 400,000 to 500,000 distinct CDR3 sequences; the ten most common clones hold 2% to 3%. The sequencing sample was made of blood. The TCR originated in a human donor with ulcerative colitis or Crohn's disease, or a healthy co-twin of an affected twin (not recorded which).

This chain's CDR3 is CASSPRGEGLGGELFF. This chain connects TRBV18 to TRBJ2-2. The length of the CDR3 is 16 residues. Looked up from germline, CDR1 is KGHSH and CDR2 is LQKENI.